Presented here are 14 T cell receptor beta chains from one specimen sequenced in a study of T cell responses to AZD1222 COVID-19 vaccine. Sequencing was performed with immunoSEQ multiplex PCR; in TCRdb, only in-frame clones are kept and a portion is missing. The sample carries roughly 13,000 clones, 84% recorded once. Sequences were derived from peripheral blood, sampled 28 days after the second AZD1222 dose. All receptors come from an adult who received the AZD1222 COVID-19 vaccine.

The table lists this clone with a few counts. The chain carries TRBV4-3 and TRBJ2-2, with 14 bases matching TRBD2. This CDR3 is 19 amino acids long. With V trimmed by 0 bases and J by 8 bases, 11 bases remained unmatched. From germline, CDR1 is LGHNA and CDR2 YSLEER. CDR3 loop: CASSQDETSGRESQGELFF. The CDR3 DNA is TGCGCCAGCAGCCAAGATGAGACTAGCGGGAGGGAGTCCCAGGGGGAGCTGTTTTTT.

CDR3 in DNA: TGCAGCGTTGGGGGCCCCAGGGGCACTGAAGCTTTCTTT. This gives the protein CSVGGPRGTEAFF. V gene TRBV29-1 combines with J gene TRBJ1-1; possibly TRBD1 for D (6 bases). V lost 4 bases, J lost 4 bases, and 13 bases lay in between. This CDR3 is built from 13 residues. Germline loops: CDR1 SQVTM, CDR2 ANQGSEA.

V usage is TRBV9 and J usage is TRBJ2-3; no definite D call. The ends were cut back, 0 bases at V and 0 bases at J, with 11 bases in the middle. Germline values: CDR1 SGDLS, CDR2 YYNGEE. This CDR3 contains 16 residues. The CDR3 here is CASSVAQSISTDTQYF. Written as DNA, the CDR3 is TGTGCCAGCAGCGTAGCCCAGTCTATCAGCACAGATACGCAGTATTTT.

The V call is TRBV5-5, the J call TRBJ2-1; 12 nucleotides agree with TRBD2. The CDR3 is 16 amino acids. J gave up 8 bases and V 0 bases, and 6 bases lay outside the gene matches. The germline V gene encodes CDR1 SGHKS and CDR2 YYEKEE (reference sequence). CDR3 bases: TGTGCCAGCAGCTTGGCCAAGGGACTAGCGGGCTATGAGCAGTTCTTC. Its translation is CASSLAKGLAGYEQFF. Drawing the rest from reference TRBV5-5 and TRBJ2-1, the complete variable domain is DAGVTQSPTHLIKTRGQQVTLRCSPISGHKSVSWYQQVLGQGPQFIFQYYEKEERGRGNFPDRFSARQFPNYSSELNVNALLLGDSALYLCASSLAKGLAGYEQFFGPGTRLTVL.

This clone rates as large (0.1 to 1%). The V and J genes are TRBV2 and TRBJ2-3, with no clear D. The CDR3 is made up of 13 amino acids. Between the trimmed V and J ends, which lost 6 bases and 2 bases, there was a span of 9 bases. Germline CDR1 is SNHLY and CDR2 is FYNNEI. The CDR3 here is CASRADYTDTQYF. CDR3 sequence (DNA): TGTGCCAGCAGGGCCGATTACACAGATACGCAGTATTTT.

The V and J genes are TRBV7-9 and TRBJ2-7; D gene uncertain. Deletions cut 4 bases from V and 1 base from J, with 11 bases between. The CDR3 is 14 amino acids. Germline CDR1 and CDR2: SEHNR and FQNEAQ (reference sequence). The CDR3 is CASSSPRESYEQYF. CDR3 nucleotide sequence: TGTGCCAGCAGCTCCCCTAGAGAGTCCTACGAGCAGTACTTC.

The chain has TRBV4-2 and TRBJ2-1, with 8 bases fitting TRBD2. The J segment lost 4 bases and the V segment lost 0 bases, leaving 11 bases of the junction unmatched. Germline CDR1 is LGHNA and CDR2 is YNFKEQ. The CDR3 loop spans 18 amino acids. The CDR3 DNA reads TGTGCCAGCAGCCAAGATCTGAATTGGCGGGGGGCGTACAATGAGCAGTTCTTC. Protein sequence: CASSQDLNWRGAYNEQFF.

This chain connects TRBV6-2 or TRBV6-3 to TRBJ2-3; perhaps TRBD1 as D (5 bases). Looked up from germline, CDR1 is MNHEY and CDR2 is SVGEGT. The V end lost 5 bases, the J end lost 5 bases, and 20 bases lay between the germline ends. The CDR3 contains 16 residues. The CDR3 coding sequence is TGTGCCAGCAGTCCCCTAGGACAACCTAAGGGAGATACGCAGTATTTT. Protein product: CASSPLGQPKGDTQYF.

The V and J genes are TRBV24-1 and TRBJ2-1; possibly TRBD2 for D (5 bases). Trimming pared 5 bases from V and 8 bases from J, leaving 15 bases between. The CDR3 loop spans 14 amino acids. Germline assignment: CDR1 KGHDR and CDR2 SFDVKD. CDR3 DNA: TGTGCCACCAGTGGTAAGGGAGTTTACGATGAGCAGTTCTTC. Translated, it gives CATSGKGVYDEQFF.

The chain uses TRBV7-9 and TRBJ2-1; a possible D gene is TRBD2 (6 bases). V was trimmed by 5 bases and J by 5 bases, leaving 16 bases between them. The CDR3 extends over 15 amino acids. Germline loops: CDR1 SEHNR, CDR2 FQNEAQ (reference sequence). The CDR3 spells CASSRRDSVNNEQFF. The CDR3 bases are TGTGCCAGCAGCCGCCGGGACTCCGTAAACAATGAGCAGTTCTTC.

The gene calls are TRBV28 and TRBJ1-2; the D gene is possibly TRBD1 (5 bases). Germline values: CDR1 MDHEN, CDR2 SYDVKM. Trimming took 2 bases from V and 7 from J, leaving 14 bases between them. The CDR3 consists of 14 residues. CDR3 sequence reads: CASSLVTDSRGYTF. For the CDR3, the DNA is TGTGCCAGCAGTTTAGTCACTGACAGCCGTGGCTACACCTTC.

This chain links TRBV29-1 with TRBJ2-2; no definite D call. Trimming took off 4 bases at V and 7 bases at J, with 13 bases between the two ends. This CDR3 has 13 residues. The germline V gene has CDR1 SQVTM and CDR2 ANQGSEA. The CDR3 spells CSVVSRSYGELFF. The CDR3 nucleotides are TGCAGCGTTGTTAGCCGTTCGTACGGGGAGCTGTTTTTT.

The chain uses TRBV6-5 and TRBJ1-4; 9 bases map to TRBD1. Germline loops: CDR1 MNHEY, CDR2 SVGAGI. V shed 4 bases and J 7 bases; nucleotides not matched to a gene: 7. CDR3 length equals 15 residues. In DNA, the CDR3 is TGTGCCAGCAGTTTCACGACAGGGGGTAGTGAAAAACTGTTTTTT. Protein product: CASSFTTGGSEKLFF.

This clone was observed a few times. V usage is TRBV25-1 and J usage is TRBJ2-1; D is perhaps TRBD2 (6 bases). Between the trimmed V and J ends, which lost 1 base and 0 bases, there was a span of 10 bases. CDR3 length: 16 amino acids. Germline V gives CDR1 MGHDK, CDR2 SYGVNS. As DNA, the CDR3 is TGTGCCAGCAGTGAATTACGGGGGAGCTCCTACAATGAGCAGTTCTTC. This translates into CASSELRGSSYNEQFF.